This entry features one T cell receptor beta chain sequence. In the PCR, 60 Vbeta and 13 Jbeta primers were used. The assay was immunoSEQ multiplex PCR, and TCRdb's table has in-frame clones only and misses some. The sample features about 160,000 clones, with 1% to 1.5% in its top ten. The data stem from a study of cytomegalovirus exposure and HLA in healthy donors. Germline loops: CDR1 WNHNN, CDR2 SYGVQD (reference sequence). This CDR3 has 15 amino acids. Trimming took 2 bases from V and 1 from J, leaving 10 bases between them. What was sequenced was PBMCs. The TCR comes from an older woman in good health and CMV-seronegative. V usage is TRBV10-1 and J usage is TRBJ2-3, with D maybe TRBD2 (6 bases). The CDR3 is CASSEPSVGTDTQYF. Written as DNA, the CDR3 is TGCGCCAGCAGTGAGCCTAGCGTTGGCACAGATACGCAGTATTTT.